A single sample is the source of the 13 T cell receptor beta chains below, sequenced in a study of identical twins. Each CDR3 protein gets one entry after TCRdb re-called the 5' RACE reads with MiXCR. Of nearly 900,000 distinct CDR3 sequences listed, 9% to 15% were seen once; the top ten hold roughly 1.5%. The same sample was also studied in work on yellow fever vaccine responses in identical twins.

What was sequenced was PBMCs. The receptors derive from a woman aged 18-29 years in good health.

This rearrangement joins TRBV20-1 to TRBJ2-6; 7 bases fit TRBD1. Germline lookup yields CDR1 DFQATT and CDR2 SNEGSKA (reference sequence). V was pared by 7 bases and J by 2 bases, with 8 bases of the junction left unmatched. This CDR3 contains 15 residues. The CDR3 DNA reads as TGCAGTGTCTCTTTGCAGGGGGCTGGGGCCAACGTCCTGACTTTC. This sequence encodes CSVSLQGAGANVLTF.

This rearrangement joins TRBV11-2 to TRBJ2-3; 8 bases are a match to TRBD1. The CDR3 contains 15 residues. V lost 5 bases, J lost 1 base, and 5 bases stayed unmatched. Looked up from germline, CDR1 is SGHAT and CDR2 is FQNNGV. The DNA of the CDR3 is TGTGCCAGCAGCAGCCTACAGGGGGGCACAGATACGCAGTATTTT. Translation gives CASSSLQGGTDTQYF.

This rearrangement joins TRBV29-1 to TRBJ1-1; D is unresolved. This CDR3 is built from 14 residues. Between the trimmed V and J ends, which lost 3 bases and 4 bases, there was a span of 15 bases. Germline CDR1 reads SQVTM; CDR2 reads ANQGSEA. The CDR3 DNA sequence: TGCAGCGTTGAGAAGTGGCGAATGCCCACTGAAGCTTTCTTT. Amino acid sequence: CSVEKWRMPTEAFF. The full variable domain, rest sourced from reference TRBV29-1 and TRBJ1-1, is SAVISQKPSRDICQRGTSLTIQCQVDSQVTMMFWYRQQPGQSLTLIATANQGSEATYESGFVIDKFPISRPNLTFSTLTVSNMSPEDSSIYLCSVEKWRMPTEAFFGQGTRLTVV.

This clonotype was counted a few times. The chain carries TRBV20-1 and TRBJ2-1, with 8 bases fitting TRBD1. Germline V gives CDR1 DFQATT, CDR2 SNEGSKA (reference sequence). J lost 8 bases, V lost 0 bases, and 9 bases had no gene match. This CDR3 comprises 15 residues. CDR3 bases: TGCAGTGCTAGAGAGGCGGCAGGGGGCACTGATGAGCAGTTCTTC. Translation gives CSAREAAGGTDEQFF.

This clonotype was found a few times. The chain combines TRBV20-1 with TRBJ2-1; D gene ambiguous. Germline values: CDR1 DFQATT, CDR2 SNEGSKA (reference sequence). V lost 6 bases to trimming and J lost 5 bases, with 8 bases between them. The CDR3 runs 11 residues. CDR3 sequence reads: CSATPHNEQFF. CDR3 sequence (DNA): TGCAGTGCCACCCCCCACAATGAGCAGTTCTTC.

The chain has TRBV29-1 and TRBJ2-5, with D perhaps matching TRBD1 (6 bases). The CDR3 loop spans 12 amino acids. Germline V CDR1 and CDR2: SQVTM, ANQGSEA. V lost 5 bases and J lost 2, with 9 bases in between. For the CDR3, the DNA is TGCAGCGTTTGGACAGATCAAGAGACCCAGTACTTC. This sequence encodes CSVWTDQETQYF.

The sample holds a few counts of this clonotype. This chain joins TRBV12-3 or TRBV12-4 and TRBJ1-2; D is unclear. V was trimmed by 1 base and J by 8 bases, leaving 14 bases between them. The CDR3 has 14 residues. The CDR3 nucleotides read TGTGCCAGCAGTTTAGATCTCTTGGGGTCGGGCTACACCTTC. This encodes CASSLDLLGSGYTF.

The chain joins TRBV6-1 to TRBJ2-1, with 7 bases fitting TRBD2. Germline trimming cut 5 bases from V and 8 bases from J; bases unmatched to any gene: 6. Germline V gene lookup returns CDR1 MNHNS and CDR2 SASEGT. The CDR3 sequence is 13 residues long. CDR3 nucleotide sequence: TGTGCCAGCAGTCTAGCGGATCTCGATGAGCAGTTCTTC. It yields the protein CASSLADLDEQFF.

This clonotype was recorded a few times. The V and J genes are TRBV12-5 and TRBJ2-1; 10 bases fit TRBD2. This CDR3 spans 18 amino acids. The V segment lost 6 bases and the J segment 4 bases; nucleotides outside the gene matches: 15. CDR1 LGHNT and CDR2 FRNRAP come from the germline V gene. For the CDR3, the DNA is TGTGCTAGTGGAAAGGGGTCCTGGACTAGCGGAGGTTACAATGAGCAGTTCTTC. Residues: CASGKGSWTSGGYNEQFF. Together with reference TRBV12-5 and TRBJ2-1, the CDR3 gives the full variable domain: DARVTQTPRHKVTEMGQEVTMRCQPILGHNTVFWYRQTMMQGLELLAYFRNRAPLDDSGMPKDRFSAEMPDATLATLKIQPSEPRDSAVYFCASGKGSWTSGGYNEQFFGPGTRLTVL.

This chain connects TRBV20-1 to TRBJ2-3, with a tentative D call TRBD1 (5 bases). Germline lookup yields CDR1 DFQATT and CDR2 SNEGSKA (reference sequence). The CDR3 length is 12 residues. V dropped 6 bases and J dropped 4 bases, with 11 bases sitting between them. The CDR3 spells CSASGFPDTQYF. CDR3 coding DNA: TGCAGTGCGTCAGGGTTCCCAGATACGCAGTATTTT.

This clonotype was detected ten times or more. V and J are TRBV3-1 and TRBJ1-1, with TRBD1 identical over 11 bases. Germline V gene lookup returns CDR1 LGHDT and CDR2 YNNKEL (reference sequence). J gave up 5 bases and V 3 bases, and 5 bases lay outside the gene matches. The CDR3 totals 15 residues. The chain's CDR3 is CASSQDRGRGTEAFF. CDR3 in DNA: TGTGCCAGCAGCCAGGACAGGGGGCGAGGAACTGAAGCTTTCTTT.

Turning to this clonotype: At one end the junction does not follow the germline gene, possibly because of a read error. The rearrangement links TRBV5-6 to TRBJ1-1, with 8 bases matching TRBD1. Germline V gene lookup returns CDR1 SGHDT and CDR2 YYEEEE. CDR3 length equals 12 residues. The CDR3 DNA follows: TGTGCCAGCAGCTCCGGACAGGGAGAAGGTTTCTTT. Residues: CASSSGQGEGFF.

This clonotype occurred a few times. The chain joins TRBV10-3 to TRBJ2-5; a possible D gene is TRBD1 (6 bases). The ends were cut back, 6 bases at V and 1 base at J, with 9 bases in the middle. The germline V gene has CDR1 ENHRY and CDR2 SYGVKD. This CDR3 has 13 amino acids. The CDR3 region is CAISPGAQETQYF. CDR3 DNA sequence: TGTGCCATCAGCCCAGGGGCCCAAGAGACCCAGTACTTC.